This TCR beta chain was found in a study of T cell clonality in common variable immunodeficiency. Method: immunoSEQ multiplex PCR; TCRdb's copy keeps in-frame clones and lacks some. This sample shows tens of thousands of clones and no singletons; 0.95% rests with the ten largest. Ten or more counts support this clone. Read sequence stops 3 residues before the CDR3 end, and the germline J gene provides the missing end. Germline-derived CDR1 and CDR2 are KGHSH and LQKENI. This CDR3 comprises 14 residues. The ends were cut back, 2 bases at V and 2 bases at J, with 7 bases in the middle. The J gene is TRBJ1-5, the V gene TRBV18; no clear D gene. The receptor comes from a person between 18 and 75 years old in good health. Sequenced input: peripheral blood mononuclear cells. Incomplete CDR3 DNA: TGTGCCAGCTCACCAAAAGTAGGCAATCAGCCC. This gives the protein CASSPKVGNQP. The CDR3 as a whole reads CASSPKVGNQPQHF.